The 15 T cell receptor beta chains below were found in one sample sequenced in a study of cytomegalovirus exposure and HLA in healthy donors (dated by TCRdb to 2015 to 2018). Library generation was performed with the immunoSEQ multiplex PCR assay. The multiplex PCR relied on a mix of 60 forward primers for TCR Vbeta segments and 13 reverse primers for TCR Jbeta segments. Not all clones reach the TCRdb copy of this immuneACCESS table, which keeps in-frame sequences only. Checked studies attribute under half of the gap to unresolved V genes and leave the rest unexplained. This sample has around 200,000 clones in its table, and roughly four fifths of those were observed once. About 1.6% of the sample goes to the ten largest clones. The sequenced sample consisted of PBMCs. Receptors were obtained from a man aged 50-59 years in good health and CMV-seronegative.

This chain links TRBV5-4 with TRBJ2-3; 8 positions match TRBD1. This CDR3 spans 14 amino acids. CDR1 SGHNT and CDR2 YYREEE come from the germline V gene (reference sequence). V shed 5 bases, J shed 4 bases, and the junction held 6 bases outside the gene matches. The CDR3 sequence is CASSRGQGADTQYF. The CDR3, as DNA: TGTGCCAGCAGTCGAGGACAGGGCGCAGATACGCAGTATTTT.

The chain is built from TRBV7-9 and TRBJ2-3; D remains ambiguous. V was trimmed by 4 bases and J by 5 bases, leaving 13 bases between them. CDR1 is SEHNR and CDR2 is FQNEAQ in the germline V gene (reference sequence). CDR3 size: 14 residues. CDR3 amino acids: CASSSPPARDTQYF. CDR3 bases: TGTGCCAGCAGCTCCCCCCCCGCCAGAGATACGCAGTATTTT.

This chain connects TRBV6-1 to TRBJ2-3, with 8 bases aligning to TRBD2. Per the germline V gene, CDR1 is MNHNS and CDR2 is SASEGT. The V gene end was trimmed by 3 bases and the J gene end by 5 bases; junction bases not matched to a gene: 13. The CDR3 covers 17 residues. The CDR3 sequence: CASSERPAGVPLDTQYF. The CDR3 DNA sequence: TGTGCCAGCAGTGAGCGCCCAGCGGGAGTACCATTAGATACGCAGTATTTT.

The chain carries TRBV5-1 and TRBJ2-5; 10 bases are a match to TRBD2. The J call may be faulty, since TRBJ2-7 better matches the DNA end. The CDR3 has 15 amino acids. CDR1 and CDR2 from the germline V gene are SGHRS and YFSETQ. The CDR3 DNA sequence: TGCGCCAGCAGTTGGGGGACTAGCGAATACTACGAGCAGTACTTC. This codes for CASSWGTSEYYEQYF.

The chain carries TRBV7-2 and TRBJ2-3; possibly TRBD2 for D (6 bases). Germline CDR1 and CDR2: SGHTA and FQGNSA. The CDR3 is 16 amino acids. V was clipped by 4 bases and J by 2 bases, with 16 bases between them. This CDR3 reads CASSSVAGLNTDTQYF. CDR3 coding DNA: TGTGCCAGCAGCTCCGTGGCGGGATTAAACACAGATACGCAGTATTTT.

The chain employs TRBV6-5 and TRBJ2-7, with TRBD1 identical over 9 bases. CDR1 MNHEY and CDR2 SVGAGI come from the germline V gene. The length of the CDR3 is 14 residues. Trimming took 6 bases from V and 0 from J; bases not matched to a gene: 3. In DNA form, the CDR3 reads TGTGCCAGCAGCCGGGACAGGGTCTCCTACGAGCAGTACTTC. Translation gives CASSRDRVSYEQYF.

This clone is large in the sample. CDR3 amino acids: CASSETSGGDTDTQYF. Written as DNA, the CDR3 is TGTGCCAGTAGTGAGACTAGCGGGGGGGACACAGATACGCAGTATTTT. V and J are TRBV19 and TRBJ2-3, with TRBD2 identical over 14 bases. The CDR3 is 16 amino acids. The J segment lost 2 bases and the V segment lost 5 bases, leaving 3 bases of the junction unmatched. Germline CDR1 LNHDA, CDR2 SQIVND (reference sequence).

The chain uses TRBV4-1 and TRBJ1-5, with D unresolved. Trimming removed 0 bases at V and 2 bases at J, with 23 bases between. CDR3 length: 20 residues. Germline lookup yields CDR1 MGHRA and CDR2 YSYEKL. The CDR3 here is CASSQEVSEGSIAGNQPQHF. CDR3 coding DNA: TGCGCCAGCAGCCAAGAAGTTTCGGAAGGGAGTATTGCGGGCAATCAGCCCCAGCATTTT.

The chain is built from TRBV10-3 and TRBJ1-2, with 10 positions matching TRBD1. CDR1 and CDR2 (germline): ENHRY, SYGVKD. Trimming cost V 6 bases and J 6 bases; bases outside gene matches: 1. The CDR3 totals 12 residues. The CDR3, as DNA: TGTGCCATCAGGGGGACAGGGGATGGCTACACCTTC. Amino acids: CAIRGTGDGYTF.

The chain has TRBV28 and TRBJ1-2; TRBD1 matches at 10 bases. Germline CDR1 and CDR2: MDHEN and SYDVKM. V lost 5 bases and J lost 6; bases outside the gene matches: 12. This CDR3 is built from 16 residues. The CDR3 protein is CASSLTGTGVFDGYTF. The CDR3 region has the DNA TGTGCCAGCAGTCTTACCGGGACAGGGGTTTTTGATGGCTACACCTTC.

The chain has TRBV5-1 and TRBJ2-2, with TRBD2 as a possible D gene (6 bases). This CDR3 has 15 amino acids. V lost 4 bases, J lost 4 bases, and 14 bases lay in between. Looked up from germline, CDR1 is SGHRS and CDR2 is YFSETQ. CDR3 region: CASSPLEGSTGELFF. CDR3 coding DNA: TGCGCCAGCAGCCCCTTGGAGGGCAGCACCGGGGAGCTGTTTTTT.

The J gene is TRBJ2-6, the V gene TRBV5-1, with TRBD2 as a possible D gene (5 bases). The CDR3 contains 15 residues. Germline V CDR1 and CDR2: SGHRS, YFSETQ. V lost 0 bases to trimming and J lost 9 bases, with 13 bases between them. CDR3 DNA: TGCGCCAGCAGCTTGGCCGACGGACTGTTCAACGTCCTGACTTTC. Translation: CASSLADGLFNVLTF.

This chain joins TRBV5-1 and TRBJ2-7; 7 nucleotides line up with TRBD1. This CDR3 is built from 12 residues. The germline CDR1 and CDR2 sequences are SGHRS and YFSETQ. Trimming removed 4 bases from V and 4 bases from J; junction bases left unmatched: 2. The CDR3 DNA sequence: TGCGCCAGCAGCGGGACAGATTACGAGCAGTACTTC. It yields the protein CASSGTDYEQYF.

This CDR3 is CASSYGPDQPQHF. The CDR3 coding sequence is TGTGCCAGCAGTTACGGGCCTGACCAGCCCCAGCATTTT. The rearrangement joins TRBV6-5 to TRBJ1-5; D uncertain. Per germline, CDR1 MNHEY and CDR2 SVGAGI. The V end lost 2 bases, the J end lost 7 bases, and 9 bases lay between the germline ends. CDR3 length equals 13 residues.

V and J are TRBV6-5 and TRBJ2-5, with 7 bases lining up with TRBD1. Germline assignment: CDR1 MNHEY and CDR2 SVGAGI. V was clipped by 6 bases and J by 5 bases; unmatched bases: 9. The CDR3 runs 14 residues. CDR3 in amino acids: CASRPHRGTETQYF. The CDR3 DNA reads TGTGCCAGCAGGCCCCACAGGGGTACTGAGACCCAGTACTTC.